These T cell receptor beta chains were read from a single sample in a study of T cells in Graves' hyperthyroidism and ophthalmopathy. TCRdb used MiXCR to reprocess the multiplex PCR reads, holding one entry per CDR3 protein. The table has approximately 710,000 distinct CDR3 sequences, roughly 17% seen once. The specimen was blood. The source is a middle-aged man with Graves' hyperthyroidism. Each CDR3 is given with its conserved first and last residue. The D gene is left open where the match is weak. A row's size may be missing; if present it is once, few, many or a size class.

size: many
J: TRBJ2-5
D: NA
V: TRBV11-1
CDR3: CASSARPLGEETQYF
DNA: TGTGCCAGCAGCGCCCGACCCCTCGGTGAAGAGACCCAGTACTTC

size: few
J: TRBJ2-7
D: TRBD1
V: TRBV27
CDR3: CASSSRPGQGLHEQYF
DNA: TGTGCCAGCAGTTCTCGACCGGGACAGGGCTTGCACGAGCAGTACTTC

size: NA
J: TRBJ2-3
D: NA
V: TRBV13
CDR3: CASSSRLVGTDTQYF
DNA: TGTGCCAGCAGCTCGCGACTAGTCGGCACAGATACGCAGTATTTT

size: NA
J: TRBJ2-2
D: NA
V: TRBV10-3
CDR3: CAISRKGGTTTGELFF
DNA: TGTGCCATCAGTCGTAAGGGAGGAACCACAACCGGGGAGCTGTTTTTT

size: many
J: TRBJ2-2
D: NA
V: TRBV5-1
CDR3: CASSLNVAGELFF
DNA: TGCGCCAGCAGCTTGAACGTCGCCGGGGAGCTGTTTTTT

size: many
J: TRBJ1-6
D: NA
V: TRBV7-2
CDR3: CASSLSPGIFNQGLHF
DNA: TGTGCCAGCAGCTTGAGTCCGGGAATATTCAACCAAGGACTCCACTTT

size: many
J: TRBJ2-1
D: TRBD1
V: TRBV29-1
CDR3: CSVRQGVNEQFF
DNA: TGCAGCGTTAGACAGGGCGTAAATGAGCAGTTCTTC

size: many
J: TRBJ2-3
D: TRBD2
V: TRBV7-9
CDR3: CASSSIAGGRTDTQYF
DNA: TGTGCCAGCAGCTCAATAGCGGGAGGTCGCACAGATACGCAGTATTTT

size: few
J: TRBJ1-2
D: NA
V: TRBV6-5
CDR3: CASSYSRGSHGYTF
DNA: TGTGCCAGCAGTTACTCGAGGGGAAGTCATGGCTACACCTTC

size: NA
J: TRBJ2-1
D: NA
V: TRBV5-1
CDR3: CASSLMEQNNEQFF
DNA: TGCGCCAGCAGTCTTATGGAACAAAACAATGAGCAGTTCTTC

size: many
J: TRBJ2-2
D: NA
V: TRBV7-2
CDR3: CASSLRRLNTGELFF
DNA: TGTGCCAGCAGCTTAAGGCGACTCAACACCGGGGAGCTGTTTTTT

size: NA
J: TRBJ1-5
D: NA
V: TRBV19
CDR3: CASSYGDRSNQPQHF
DNA: TGTGCCAGTAGCTACGGCGACAGGTCCAATCAGCCCCAGCATTTT

size: many
J: TRBJ2-1
D: NA
V: TRBV28
CDR3: CASSLRVLTLHNEQFF
DNA: TGTGCCAGCAGTTTAAGGGTCCTCACGCTCCACAATGAGCAGTTCTTC

size: NA
J: TRBJ2-2
D: NA
V: TRBV6-1
CDR3: CASGNSTNTGELFF
DNA: TGTGCCAGCGGGAATAGTACGAACACCGGGGAGCTGTTTTTT

size: NA
J: TRBJ2-5
D: TRBD1
V: TRBV7-3
CDR3: CASSLGQGKRETQYF
DNA: TGTGCCAGCAGCCTCGGACAGGGCAAAAGAGAGACCCAGTACTTC

size: few
J: TRBJ2-3
D: TRBD2
V: TRBV29-1
CDR3: CSAAGLAGDTDTQYF
DNA: TGCAGCGCCGCTGGACTAGCGGGCGACACAGATACGCAGTATTTT

size: many
J: TRBJ1-5
D: NA
V: TRBV2
CDR3: CASSVAVNRAQHF
DNA: TGTGCCAGCAGTGTTGCGGTAAACAGAGCCCAGCATTTT

size: NA
J: TRBJ2-7
D: NA
V: TRBV5-1
CDR3: CASSFQQSGNEQYF
DNA: TGCGCCAGCAGCTTCCAACAGTCGGGGAACGAGCAGTACTTC

size: many
J: TRBJ2-5
D: TRBD1
V: TRBV10-3
CDR3: CAISDGQGETQYF
DNA: TGTGCCATCAGTGATGGACAGGGAGAGACCCAGTACTTC

size: many
J: TRBJ2-5
D: TRBD1
V: TRBV7-9
CDR3: CASTPGQGARETQYF
DNA: TGTGCCAGCACCCCGGGACAGGGGGCTCGAGAGACCCAGTACTTC

size: NA
J: TRBJ1-1
D: NA
V: TRBV20-1
CDR3: CSAQDSRTPNTEAFF
DNA: TGCAGTGCTCAAGACTCCAGGACACCAAACACTGAAGCTTTCTTT

size: few
J: TRBJ1-2
D: NA
V: TRBV29-1
CDR3: CSVERGGGGYTF
DNA: TGCAGCGTTGAACGTGGGGGAGGTGGCTACACCTTC

size: many
J: TRBJ2-1
D: NA
V: TRBV3-1
CDR3: CASSQPGGSTNEQFF
DNA: TGTGCCAGCAGCCAACCGGGGGGCTCGACCAATGAGCAGTTCTTC

size: few
J: TRBJ1-1
D: TRBD1
V: TRBV7-9
CDR3: CASSTGVSEAFF
DNA: TGTGCCAGCAGCACAGGGGTGAGTGAAGCTTTCTTT

size: few
J: TRBJ1-6
D: NA
V: TRBV20-1
CDR3: CSARVLTERNSPLHF
DNA: TGCAGTGCTAGAGTTCTAACTGAACGGAATTCACCCCTCCACTTT

size: NA
J: TRBJ1-1
D: NA
V: TRBV5-1
CDR3: CASSKTAVNTKAFF
DNA: TGCGCCAGCAGCAAGACAGCGGTGAACACTAAAGCTTTCTTT

size: many
J: TRBJ2-7
D: NA
V: TRBV11-2
CDR3: CASSSSEGGSYEQYF
DNA: TGTGCCAGCAGCTCCTCGGAGGGAGGATCCTACGAGCAGTACTTC

size: few
J: TRBJ1-2
D: TRBD1
V: TRBV20-1
CDR3: CSARVPRDRSNYGYTF
DNA: TGCAGTGCTAGAGTCCCTAGGGACAGATCTAACTATGGCTACACCTTC

size: few
J: TRBJ2-7
D: NA
V: TRBV4-1
CDR3: CANNDGRRIPGTLHILYEQYF
DNA: TGCGCCAACAATGACGGTAGAAGAATCCCCGGGACTTTACATATTCTATACGAGCAGTACTTC

size: many
J: TRBJ1-2
D: NA
V: TRBV12-3/TRBV12-4
CDR3: CASRGIHGYTF
DNA: TGTGCCAGCAGGGGGATCCATGGCTACACCTTC

size: few
J: TRBJ2-7
D: NA
V: TRBV27
CDR3: CASSLIGGSGEQYF
DNA: TGTGCCAGCAGTTTAATAGGTGGGAGTGGCGAGCAGTACTTC

size: many
J: TRBJ2-7
D: TRBD2
V: TRBV29-1
CDR3: CSVMGLAGGYEQYF
DNA: TGCAGCGTAATGGGACTAGCGGGAGGTTACGAGCAGTACTTC

size: many
J: TRBJ1-1
D: NA
V: TRBV29-1
CDR3: CSGVGEAYTEAFF
DNA: TGCAGCGGGGTGGGGGAGGCGTACACTGAAGCTTTCTTT

size: many
J: TRBJ2-3
D: TRBD2
V: TRBV6-1
CDR3: CASSYSIGLAEGGDTQYF
DNA: TGTGCCAGCAGTTATTCAATCGGACTAGCGGAGGGAGGAGATACGCAGTATTTT

size: NA
J: TRBJ2-1
D: NA
V: TRBV24-1
CDR3: CATSDHPFSEQFF
DNA: TGTGCCACCAGTGATCACCCCTTCAGCGAGCAGTTCTTC

size: few
J: TRBJ2-7
D: NA
V: TRBV10-3
CDR3: CAISESVMVEQYF
DNA: TGTGCCATCAGTGAGTCTGTGATGGTTGAGCAGTACTTC

size: few
J: TRBJ2-7
D: NA
V: TRBV28
CDR3: CASSSITPRGAITYEQYF
DNA: TGTGCCAGCAGTTCGATAACACCCAGGGGGGCGATAACCTACGAGCAGTACTTC

size: many
J: TRBJ2-5
D: TRBD1
V: TRBV28
CDR3: CASSFLDRGRQETQYF
DNA: TGTGCCAGCAGTTTTCTGGACAGGGGGCGGCAAGAGACCCAGTACTTC

size: many
J: TRBJ1-5
D: NA
V: TRBV12-3/TRBV12-4
CDR3: CASSLKGNQPQHF
DNA: TGTGCCAGCAGTTTAAAGGGGAATCAGCCCCAGCATTTT

size: NA
J: TRBJ2-3
D: NA
V: TRBV4-1
CDR3: CASSRLLRTGTDTQYF
DNA: TGCGCCAGCAGCCGTCTTCTCCGGACGGGGACAGATACGCAGTATTTT

size: NA
J: TRBJ2-3
D: TRBD2
V: TRBV3-1
CDR3: CASSHEPGGDTNTQYF
DNA: TGTGCCAGCAGCCATGAGCCGGGGGGTGACACGAATACGCAGTATTTT

size: many
J: TRBJ2-1
D: NA
V: TRBV27
CDR3: CASRSRAAYNEQFF
DNA: TGTGCCAGCCGTAGCAGGGCAGCCTACAATGAGCAGTTCTTC

size: NA
J: TRBJ2-7
D: NA
V: TRBV4-1
CDR3: CASSQGWISPYEQYF
DNA: TGCGCCAGCAGCCAAGGTTGGATCTCTCCCTACGAGCAGTACTTC

size: few
J: TRBJ2-7
D: NA
V: TRBV4-1
CDR3: CASSQVVAPTYEQYF
DNA: TGCGCCAGCAGCCAAGTGGTAGCTCCCACGTACGAGCAGTACTTC

size: many
J: TRBJ1-1
D: TRBD1
V: TRBV7-3
CDR3: CASAGDRGTEAFF
DNA: TGTGCCAGCGCGGGGGACAGGGGCACTGAAGCTTTCTTT

size: few
J: TRBJ1-1
D: TRBD1
V: TRBV29-1
CDR3: CSVEPGGQGNTEAFF
DNA: TGCAGCGTTGAACCTGGAGGACAGGGGAACACTGAAGCTTTCTTT

size: few
J: TRBJ2-2
D: NA
V: TRBV18
CDR3: CASSPNRATGELFF
DNA: TGTGCCAGCTCACCCAACAGGGCCACCGGGGAGCTGTTTTTT

size: many
J: TRBJ2-1
D: NA
V: TRBV12-3/TRBV12-4
CDR3: CASGGSSYNEQFF
DNA: TGTGCCAGCGGAGGGAGCTCCTACAATGAGCAGTTCTTC

size: NA
J: TRBJ1-2
D: NA
V: TRBV19
CDR3: CASSIGLAGGYTF
DNA: TGTGCCAGTAGTATTGGCCTGGCGGGGGGCTACACCTTC

size: many
J: TRBJ2-1
D: NA
V: TRBV2
CDR3: CASSDKGYNEQFF
DNA: TGTGCCAGCAGTGATAAGGGGTACAATGAGCAGTTCTTC

size: NA
J: TRBJ2-2
D: NA
V: TRBV5-1
CDR3: CASSYDRLAGELFF
DNA: TGCGCCAGCAGCTACGACAGGTTGGCCGGGGAGCTGTTTTTT

size: few
J: TRBJ2-3
D: NA
V: TRBV4-3
CDR3: CASSQVLGDTQYF
DNA: TGCGCCAGCAGCCAAGTTTTGGGAGATACGCAGTATTTT

size: NA
J: TRBJ2-1
D: NA
V: TRBV25-1
CDR3: CASSQRGNGYNEQFF
DNA: TGTGCCAGCAGTCAACGCGGGAATGGGTACAATGAGCAGTTCTTC

size: many
J: TRBJ2-1
D: TRBD2
V: TRBV30
CDR3: CAWSVLIAGGYNEQFF
DNA: TGTGCCTGGAGTGTACTAATAGCGGGAGGTTACAATGAGCAGTTCTTC

size: many
J: TRBJ2-2
D: TRBD2
V: TRBV5-1
CDR3: CASSLGLAGVYVGELFF
DNA: TGCGCCAGCAGCTTGGGACTAGCGGGAGTGTATGTCGGGGAGCTGTTTTTT

size: many
J: TRBJ2-5
D: NA
V: TRBV5-1
CDR3: CASSSGSRQETQYF
DNA: TGCGCCAGCAGCTCGGGGTCAAGGCAAGAGACCCAGTACTTC

size: many
J: TRBJ1-1
D: NA
V: TRBV20-1
CDR3: CSARPGHLHTEAFF
DNA: TGCAGTGCTAGACCAGGACACTTACACACTGAAGCTTTCTTT

size: many
J: TRBJ2-1
D: NA
V: TRBV27
CDR3: CASSLGGWNEQFF
DNA: TGTGCCAGCAGTTTAGGTGGTTGGAATGAGCAGTTCTTC

size: many
J: TRBJ2-7
D: TRBD1
V: TRBV15
CDR3: CATSRDLVGTGSEQYF
DNA: TGTGCCACCAGCAGAGATCTCGTTGGGACAGGGTCTGAGCAGTACTTC